The subject of this entry is one TCR beta chain. Its binding antigen is unknown. No base qualities exist here, and no much larger clone lies one base off it. The trial excluded patients who had a history of autoimmune disease or who were on systemic immunosuppression. In every dose cohort, peripheral blood was drawn for TCR sequencing at baseline, cycle 4 day 1, and cycle 7 day 1. Samples were obtained from an open-label, multicenter, first-in-human phase I dose-escalation trial of ivuxolimab. The trial enrolled adults with locally advanced or metastatic head and neck squamous cell, hepatocellular, melanoma or renal cell carcinoma. Before TCR sequencing, CD4+ T cells and CD8+ T cells were sorted from peripheral blood as separate populations. In the germline V gene, CDR1 corresponds to SNHLY and CDR2 to FYNNEI. Inclusive of the bounding cysteine and phenylalanine, the CDR3 is 14 residues long. The entry retains the CDR3 DNA only, 42 bases that are in frame from base 1. V was cut back by 3 bases and J by 3 bases, leaving a gap of 9 bases between them.

To sequence the TCRbeta CDR3 region, genomic DNA was isolated from the sorted cells. The immunoSEQ Assay was used to sequence the TCRbeta CDR3 regions. Entries here come from immuneACCESS through TCRdb and include only in-frame sequences with V and J called. Some clones fail to appear in such tables; in the studies checked, an unresolved V gene covers under half of the shortfall, and the cause of the remainder is unknown. The sample data list about 50,000 clones, and over 90% of these were observed just once. Of the sample, over 6.5% is held by the ten largest clones. This sample was taken from a study of OX40 agonist ivuxolimab in advanced cancers. Study-level background: Ivuxolimab was a fully human IgG2 agonistic monoclonal antibody targeting the costimulatory receptor OX40 (CD134). Three dose-escalation patients achieved partial responses, one with hepatocellular carcinoma and two with cutaneous melanoma. The monotherapy dose-escalation portion (N = 52 patients) of the phase I ivuxolimab trial is reported in the paper. Prior anti-PD-1, anti-PD-L1 or anti-CTLA-4 therapy was permitted, and checkpoint inhibitors had been received by about 44% of dose-escalation patients. Peripheral TCRbeta sequencing was intended to test whether TCR sequence diversity was altered and clonal T-cell expansion was caused by ivuxolimab. Intravenous ivuxolimab was administered to patients every 2 weeks at six dose levels: 0.01, 0.1, 0.3, 1.5, 3 and 10 mg/kg. Of the roughly 50 dose-escalation patients, hepatocellular carcinoma was present in approximately 20, melanoma in roughly 15, renal cell carcinoma in 9 and head and neck cancer in 9. The dose-escalation cohort was 82.7% male with a mean age of about 58 years, ranging from roughly 20 to 85.

The full study reports these points: In the 0.1-3.0 mg/kg groups, partial responders were among the patients with the lowest normalized peripheral clonal expansion, particularly in CD8+ T cells. After ivuxolimab, expanded clones were on average more numerous among CD8+ T cells than among CD4+ T cells. The antigen specificity of the peripheral T cells that underwent clonal expansion was not determined. Low levels of normalized T-cell clonal expansion were also seen in some patients who did not respond. Clonal expansion of both CD4+ and CD8+ blood T cells was observed from baseline to week 6 at doses 0.1 to 3.0 mg/kg.

The sequence joins TRBV2 to TRBJ1-5; no D segment can be confidently identified. This specimen was CD4+ or CD8+ T cells sorted from blood, taken in a trial of the OX40 agonist ivuxolimab. This receptor was obtained from an adult with an advanced solid tumor such as melanoma, head and neck, liver or kidney cancer. The DNA is as follows: TGTGCCAGCAGTGATTGGGGTAACAATCAGCCCCAGCATTTT. This sequence encodes CASSDWGNNQPQHF.